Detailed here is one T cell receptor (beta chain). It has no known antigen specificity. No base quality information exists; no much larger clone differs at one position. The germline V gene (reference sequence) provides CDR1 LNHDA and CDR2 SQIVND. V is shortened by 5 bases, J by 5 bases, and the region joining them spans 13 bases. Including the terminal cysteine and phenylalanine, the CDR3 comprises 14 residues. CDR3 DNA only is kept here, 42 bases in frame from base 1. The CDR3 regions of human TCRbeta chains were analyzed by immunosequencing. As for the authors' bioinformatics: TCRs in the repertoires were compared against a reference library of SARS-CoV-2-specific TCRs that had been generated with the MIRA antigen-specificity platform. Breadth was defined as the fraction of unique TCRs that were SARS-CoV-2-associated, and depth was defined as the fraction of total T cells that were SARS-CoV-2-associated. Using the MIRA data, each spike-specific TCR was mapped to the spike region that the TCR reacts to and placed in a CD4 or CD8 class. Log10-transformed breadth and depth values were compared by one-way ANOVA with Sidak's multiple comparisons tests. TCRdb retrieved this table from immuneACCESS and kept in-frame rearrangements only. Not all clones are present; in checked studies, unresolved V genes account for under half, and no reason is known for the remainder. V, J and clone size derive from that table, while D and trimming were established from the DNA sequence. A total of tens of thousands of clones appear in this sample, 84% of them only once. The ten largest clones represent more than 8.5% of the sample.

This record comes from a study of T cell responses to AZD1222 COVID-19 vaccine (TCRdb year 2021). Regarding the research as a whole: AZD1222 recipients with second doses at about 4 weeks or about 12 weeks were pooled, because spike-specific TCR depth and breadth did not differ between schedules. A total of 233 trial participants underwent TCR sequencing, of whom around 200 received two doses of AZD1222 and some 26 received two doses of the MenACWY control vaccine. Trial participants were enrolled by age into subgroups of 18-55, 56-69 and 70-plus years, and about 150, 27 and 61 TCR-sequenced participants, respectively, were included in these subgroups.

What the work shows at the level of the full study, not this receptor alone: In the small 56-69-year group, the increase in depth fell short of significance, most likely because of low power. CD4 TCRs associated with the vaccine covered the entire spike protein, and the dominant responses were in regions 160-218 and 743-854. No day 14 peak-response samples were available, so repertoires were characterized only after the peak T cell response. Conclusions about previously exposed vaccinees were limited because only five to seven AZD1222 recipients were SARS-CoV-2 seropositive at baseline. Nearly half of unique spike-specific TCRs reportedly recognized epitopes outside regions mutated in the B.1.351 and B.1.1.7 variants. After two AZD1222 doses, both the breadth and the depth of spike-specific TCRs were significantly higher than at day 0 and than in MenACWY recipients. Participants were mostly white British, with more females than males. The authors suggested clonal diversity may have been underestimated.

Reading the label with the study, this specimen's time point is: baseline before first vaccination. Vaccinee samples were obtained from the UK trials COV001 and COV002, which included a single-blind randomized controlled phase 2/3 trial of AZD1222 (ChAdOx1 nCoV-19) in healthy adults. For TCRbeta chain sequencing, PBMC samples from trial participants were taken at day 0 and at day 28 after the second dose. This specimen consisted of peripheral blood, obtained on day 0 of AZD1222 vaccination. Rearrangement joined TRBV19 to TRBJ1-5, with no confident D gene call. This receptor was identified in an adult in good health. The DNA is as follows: TGTGCCAGTAGTGTACAGTTGGTCCATCAGCCCCAGCATTTT. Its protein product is CASSVQLVHQPQHF.